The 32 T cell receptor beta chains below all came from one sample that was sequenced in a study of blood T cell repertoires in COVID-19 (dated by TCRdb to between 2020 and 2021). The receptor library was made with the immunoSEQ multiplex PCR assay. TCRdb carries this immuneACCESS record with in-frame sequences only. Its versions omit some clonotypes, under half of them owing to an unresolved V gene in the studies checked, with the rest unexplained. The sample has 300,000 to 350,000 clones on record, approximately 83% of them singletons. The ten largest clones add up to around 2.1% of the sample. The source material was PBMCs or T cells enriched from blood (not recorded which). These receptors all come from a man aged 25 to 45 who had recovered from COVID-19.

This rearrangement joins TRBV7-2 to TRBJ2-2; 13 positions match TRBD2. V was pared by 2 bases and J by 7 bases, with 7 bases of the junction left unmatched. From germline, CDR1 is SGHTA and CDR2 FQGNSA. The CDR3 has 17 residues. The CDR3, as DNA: TGTGCCAGCAGCTTAATCGCGACTAGCGGGGGGATCGGGGAGCTGTTTTTT. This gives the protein CASSLIATSGGIGELFF.

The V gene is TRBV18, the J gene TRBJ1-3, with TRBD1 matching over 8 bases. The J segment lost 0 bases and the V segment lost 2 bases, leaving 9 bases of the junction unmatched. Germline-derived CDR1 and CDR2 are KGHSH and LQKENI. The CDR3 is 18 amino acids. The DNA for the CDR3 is TGTGCCAGCTCACCATATTCCGCCGGGACAGGCTCTGGAAACACCATATATTTT. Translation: CASSPYSAGTGSGNTIYF.

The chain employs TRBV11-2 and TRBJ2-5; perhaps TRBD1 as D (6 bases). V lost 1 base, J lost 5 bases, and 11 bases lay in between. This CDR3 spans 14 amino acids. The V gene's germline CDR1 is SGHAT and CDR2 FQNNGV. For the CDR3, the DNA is TGTGCCAGCAGCTTAGCATCAGGGGCCGAGACCCAGTACTTC. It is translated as CASSLASGAETQYF.

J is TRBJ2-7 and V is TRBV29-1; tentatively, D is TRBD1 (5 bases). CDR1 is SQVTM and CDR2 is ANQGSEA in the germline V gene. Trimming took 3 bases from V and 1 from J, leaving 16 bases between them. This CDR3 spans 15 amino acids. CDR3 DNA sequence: TGCAGCGTTGACGGGTTGGCAGGGAAATCCTACGAGCAGTACTTC. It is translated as CSVDGLAGKSYEQYF.

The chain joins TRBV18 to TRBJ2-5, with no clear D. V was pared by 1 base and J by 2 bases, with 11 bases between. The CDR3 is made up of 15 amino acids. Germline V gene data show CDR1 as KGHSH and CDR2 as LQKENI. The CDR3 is CASSPRDPRQETQYF. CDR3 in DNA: TGTGCCAGCTCACCACGTGACCCGAGGCAAGAGACCCAGTACTTC.

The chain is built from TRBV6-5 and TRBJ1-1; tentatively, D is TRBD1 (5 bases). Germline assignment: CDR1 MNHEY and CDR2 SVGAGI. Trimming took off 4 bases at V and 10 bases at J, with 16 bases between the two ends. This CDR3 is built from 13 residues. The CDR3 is CASSLGRGGPAFF. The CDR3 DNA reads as TGTGCCAGCAGTTTGGGAAGGGGCGGTCCAGCTTTCTTT.

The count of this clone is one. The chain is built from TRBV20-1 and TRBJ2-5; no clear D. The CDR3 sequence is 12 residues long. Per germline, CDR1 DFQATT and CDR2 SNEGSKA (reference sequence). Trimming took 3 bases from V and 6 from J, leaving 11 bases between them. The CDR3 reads CSASGQVQTQYF. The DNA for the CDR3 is TGCAGTGCTAGTGGGCAGGTTCAGACCCAGTACTTC.

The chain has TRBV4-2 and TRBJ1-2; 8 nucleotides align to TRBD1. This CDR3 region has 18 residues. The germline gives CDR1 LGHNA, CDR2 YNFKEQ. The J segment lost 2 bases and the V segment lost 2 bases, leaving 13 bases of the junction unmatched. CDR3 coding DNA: TGTGCCAGCAGCCAAAACCTCGTGCGGGACAGGACCAACTATGGCTACACCTTC. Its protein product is CASSQNLVRDRTNYGYTF.

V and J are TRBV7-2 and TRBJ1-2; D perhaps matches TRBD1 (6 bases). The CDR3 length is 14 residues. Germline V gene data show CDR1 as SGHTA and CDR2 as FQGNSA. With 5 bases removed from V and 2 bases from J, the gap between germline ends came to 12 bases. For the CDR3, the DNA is TGTGCCAGCAGCGAAGGACAGATGAACTATGGCTACACCTTC. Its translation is CASSEGQMNYGYTF.

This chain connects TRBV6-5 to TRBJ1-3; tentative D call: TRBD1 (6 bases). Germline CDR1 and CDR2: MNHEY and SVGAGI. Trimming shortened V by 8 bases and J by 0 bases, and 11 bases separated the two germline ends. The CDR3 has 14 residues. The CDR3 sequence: CASGDTSSGNTIYF. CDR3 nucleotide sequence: TGTGCCAGCGGGGACACGAGCTCTGGAAACACCATATATTTT.

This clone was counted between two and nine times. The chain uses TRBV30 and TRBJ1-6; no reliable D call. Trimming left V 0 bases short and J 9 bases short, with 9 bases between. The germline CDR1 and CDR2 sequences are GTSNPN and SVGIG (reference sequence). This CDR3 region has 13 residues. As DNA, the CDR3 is TGTGCCTGGAGTGTAGTGGCGGGTTCACCCCTCCACTTT. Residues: CAWSVVAGSPLHF.

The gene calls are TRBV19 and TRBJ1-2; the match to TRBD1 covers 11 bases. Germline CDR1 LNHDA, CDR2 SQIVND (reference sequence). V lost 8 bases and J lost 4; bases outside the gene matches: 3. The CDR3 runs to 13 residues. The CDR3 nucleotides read TGTGCCAGTCGGACAGGGGGCGGCTATGGCTACACCTTC. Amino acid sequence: CASRTGGGYGYTF.

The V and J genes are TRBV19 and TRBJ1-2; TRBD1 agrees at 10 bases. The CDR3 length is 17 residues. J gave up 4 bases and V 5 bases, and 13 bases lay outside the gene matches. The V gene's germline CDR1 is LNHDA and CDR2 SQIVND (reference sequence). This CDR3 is CASSLRTGGALAYGYTF. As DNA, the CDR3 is TGTGCCAGTAGTCTTCGGACAGGGGGAGCCTTGGCCTATGGCTACACCTTC.

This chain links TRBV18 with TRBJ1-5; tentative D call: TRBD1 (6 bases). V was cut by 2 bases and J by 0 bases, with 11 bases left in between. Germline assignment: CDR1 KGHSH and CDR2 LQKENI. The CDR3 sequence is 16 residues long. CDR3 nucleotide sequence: TGTGCCAGCTCACCAGATCGACAGGCTAGCAATCAGCCCCAGCATTTT. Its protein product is CASSPDRQASNQPQHF.

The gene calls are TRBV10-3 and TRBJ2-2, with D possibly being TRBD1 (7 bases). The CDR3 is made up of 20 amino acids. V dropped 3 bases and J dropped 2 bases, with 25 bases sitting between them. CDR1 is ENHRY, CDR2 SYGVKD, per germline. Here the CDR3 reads CAISDYGRTGPSSNTGELFF. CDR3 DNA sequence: TGTGCCATCAGTGATTATGGGAGGACAGGCCCTTCCTCTAACACCGGGGAGCTGTTTTTT.

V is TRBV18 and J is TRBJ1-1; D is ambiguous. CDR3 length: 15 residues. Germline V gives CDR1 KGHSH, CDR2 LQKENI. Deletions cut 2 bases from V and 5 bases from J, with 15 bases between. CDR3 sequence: CASSPVESRETEAFF. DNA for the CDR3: TGTGCCAGCTCACCAGTTGAATCTCGGGAGACTGAAGCTTTCTTT.

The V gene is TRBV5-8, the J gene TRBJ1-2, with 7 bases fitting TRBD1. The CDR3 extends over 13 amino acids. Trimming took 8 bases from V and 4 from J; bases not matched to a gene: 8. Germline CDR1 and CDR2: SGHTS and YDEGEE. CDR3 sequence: CASAPDRAYGYTF. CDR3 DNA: TGTGCCAGTGCCCCCGACAGGGCCTATGGCTACACCTTC.

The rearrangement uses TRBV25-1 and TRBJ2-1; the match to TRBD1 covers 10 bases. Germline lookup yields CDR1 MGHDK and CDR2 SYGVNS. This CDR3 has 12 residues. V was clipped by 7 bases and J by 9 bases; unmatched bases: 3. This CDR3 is CASMGQGIEQFF. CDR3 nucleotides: TGTGCCAGCATGGGACAGGGGATTGAGCAGTTCTTC.

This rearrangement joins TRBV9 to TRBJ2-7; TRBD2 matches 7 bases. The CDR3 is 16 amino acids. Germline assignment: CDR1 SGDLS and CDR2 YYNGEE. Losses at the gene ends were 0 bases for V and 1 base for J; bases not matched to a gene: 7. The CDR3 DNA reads TGTGCCAGCAGCGTAGAGCGGAGCGGGGTATCCTACGAGCAGTACTTC. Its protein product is CASSVERSGVSYEQYF.

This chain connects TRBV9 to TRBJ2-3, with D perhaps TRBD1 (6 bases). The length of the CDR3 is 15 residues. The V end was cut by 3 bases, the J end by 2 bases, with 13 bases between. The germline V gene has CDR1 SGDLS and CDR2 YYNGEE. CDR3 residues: CASSARVGATDTQYF. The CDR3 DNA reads TGTGCCAGCAGCGCCAGGGTGGGGGCCACAGATACGCAGTATTTT.

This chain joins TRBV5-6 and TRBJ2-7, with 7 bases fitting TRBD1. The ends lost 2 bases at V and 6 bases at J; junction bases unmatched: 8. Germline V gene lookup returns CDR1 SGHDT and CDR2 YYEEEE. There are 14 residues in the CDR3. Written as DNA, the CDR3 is TGTGCCAGCAGCTTACCTAGGGGGCGGTCCGAGCAGTACTTC. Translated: CASSLPRGRSEQYF.

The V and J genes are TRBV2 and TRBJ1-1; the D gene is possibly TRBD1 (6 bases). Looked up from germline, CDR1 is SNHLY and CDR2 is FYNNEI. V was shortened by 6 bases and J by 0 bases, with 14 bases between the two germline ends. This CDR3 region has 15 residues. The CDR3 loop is CASRKEGGLNTEAFF. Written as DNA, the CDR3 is TGTGCCAGCAGGAAAGAGGGGGGGCTGAACACTGAAGCTTTCTTT.

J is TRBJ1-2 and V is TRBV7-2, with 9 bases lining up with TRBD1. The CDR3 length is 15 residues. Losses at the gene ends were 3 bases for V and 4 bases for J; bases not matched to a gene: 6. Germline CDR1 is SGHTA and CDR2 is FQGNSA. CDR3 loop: CASSLVGQGVYGYTF. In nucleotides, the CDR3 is TGTGCCAGCAGCTTGGTGGGACAGGGAGTCTATGGCTACACCTTC.

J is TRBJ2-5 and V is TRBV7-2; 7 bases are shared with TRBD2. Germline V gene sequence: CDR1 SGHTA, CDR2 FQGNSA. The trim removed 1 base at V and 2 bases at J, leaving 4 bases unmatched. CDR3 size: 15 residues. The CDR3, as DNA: TGTGCCAGCAGCTTAGGGGGAGGGGCTCAAGAGACCCAGTACTTC. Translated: CASSLGGGAQETQYF.

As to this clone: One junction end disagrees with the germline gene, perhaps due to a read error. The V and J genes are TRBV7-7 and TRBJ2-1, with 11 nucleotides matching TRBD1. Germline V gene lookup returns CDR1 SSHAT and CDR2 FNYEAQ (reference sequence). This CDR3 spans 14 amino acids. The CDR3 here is CASSPGTGGNEQFF. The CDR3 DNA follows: TGTGCTAGCAGCCCCGGGACAGGGGGCAATGAGCAGTTCTTC.

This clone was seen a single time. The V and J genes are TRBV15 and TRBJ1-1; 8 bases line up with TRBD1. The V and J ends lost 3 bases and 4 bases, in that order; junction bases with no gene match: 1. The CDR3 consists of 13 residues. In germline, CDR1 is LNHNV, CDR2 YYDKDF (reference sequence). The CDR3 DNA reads TGTGCCACCAGCAGCGACAGGGGCACTGAAGCTTTCTTT. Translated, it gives CATSSDRGTEAFF.

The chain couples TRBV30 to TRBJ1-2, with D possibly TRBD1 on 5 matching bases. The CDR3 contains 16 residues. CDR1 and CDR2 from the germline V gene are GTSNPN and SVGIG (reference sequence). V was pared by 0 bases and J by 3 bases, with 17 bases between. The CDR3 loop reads CAWSVLWDRRDYGYTF. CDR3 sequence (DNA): TGTGCCTGGAGTGTACTATGGGATCGCAGGGACTATGGCTACACCTTC.

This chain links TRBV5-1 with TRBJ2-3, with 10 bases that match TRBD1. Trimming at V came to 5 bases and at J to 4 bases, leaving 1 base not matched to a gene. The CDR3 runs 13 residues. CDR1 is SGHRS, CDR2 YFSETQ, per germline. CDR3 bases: TGCGCCAGCAGTGGACAGGGGGCAGATACGCAGTATTTT. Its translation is CASSGQGADTQYF.

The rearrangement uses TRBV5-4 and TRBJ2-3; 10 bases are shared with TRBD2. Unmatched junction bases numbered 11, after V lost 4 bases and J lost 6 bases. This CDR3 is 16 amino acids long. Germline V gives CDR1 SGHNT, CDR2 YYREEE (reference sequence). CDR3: CASSPPPAGGPDTQYF. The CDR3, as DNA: TGTGCCAGCAGCCCCCCCCCAGCGGGGGGGCCGGATACGCAGTATTTT.

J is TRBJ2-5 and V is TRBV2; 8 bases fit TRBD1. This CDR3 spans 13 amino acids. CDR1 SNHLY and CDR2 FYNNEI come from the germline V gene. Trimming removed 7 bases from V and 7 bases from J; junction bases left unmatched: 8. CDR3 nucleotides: TGTGCCAGCACCCGGACAGGGTCCGGGACCCAGTACTTC. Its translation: CASTRTGSGTQYF.

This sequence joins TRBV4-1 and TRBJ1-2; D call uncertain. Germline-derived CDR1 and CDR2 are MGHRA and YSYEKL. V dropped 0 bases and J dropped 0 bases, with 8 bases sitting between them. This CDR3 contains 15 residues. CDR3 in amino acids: CASSQDMLANYGYTF. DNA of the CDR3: TGCGCCAGCAGCCAAGATATGTTAGCTAACTATGGCTACACCTTC.

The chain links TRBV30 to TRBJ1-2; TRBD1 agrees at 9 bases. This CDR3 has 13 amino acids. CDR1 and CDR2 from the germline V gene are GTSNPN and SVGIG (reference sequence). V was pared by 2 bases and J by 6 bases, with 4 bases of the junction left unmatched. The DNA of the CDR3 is TGTGCCTGGAGTACAGGGGGCGCAAATGGCTACACCTTC. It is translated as CAWSTGGANGYTF.